This passage covers 13 T cell receptor beta chains from one sample sequenced in a study of cytomegalovirus exposure and HLA in healthy donors. With 60 Vbeta and 13 Jbeta primers, the PCR was carried out. Repertoires were generated with immunoSEQ multiplex PCR, while TCRdb's copy carries only in-frame clones and drops some. Of 20,000 to 25,000 clones listed, approximately 79% are singletons. The material sequenced was PBMCs. The receptors shown here come from a male donor in good health and CMV-seronegative.

This clone has more than one count but fewer than ten. Distinct nucleotide sequences in the sample also encode this CDR3. The chain couples TRBV27 to TRBJ2-7; 9 bases align to TRBD1. This CDR3 region has 15 residues. J gave up 4 bases and V 3 bases, and 7 bases lay outside the gene matches. Germline CDR1 reads MNHEY; CDR2 reads SMNVEV (reference sequence). CDR3 DNA sequence: TGTGCCAGCAGTTTTAAGGGACAGGGAGGATACGAGCAGTACTTC. Translated: CASSFKGQGGYEQYF.

The rearrangement joins TRBV30 to TRBJ1-5, with D uncertain. V gave up 2 bases and J gave up 5 bases, with 4 bases separating them. CDR1 GTSNPN and CDR2 SVGIG come from the germline V gene (reference sequence). The CDR3 runs to 11 residues. The CDR3 region has the DNA TGTGCCTGGAGTCATGATCAGCCCCAGCATTTT. Translation: CAWSHDQPQHF.

The chain employs TRBV20-1 and TRBJ2-5; a possible D gene is TRBD2 (5 bases). The CDR3 runs 11 residues. The germline gives CDR1 DFQATT, CDR2 SNEGSKA (reference sequence). Trimming shortened V by 8 bases and J by 2 bases, and 9 bases separated the two germline ends. As DNA, the CDR3 is TGCAGTCGGGGATCTCAAGAGACCCAGTACTTC. Protein product: CSRGSQETQYF.

The rearrangement links TRBV13 to TRBJ2-1; no clear D. Germline V gene lookup returns CDR1 PRHDT and CDR2 FYEKMQ (reference sequence). CDR3 size: 12 residues. Trimming left V 3 bases short and J 12 bases short, with 12 bases between. The CDR3 DNA reads TGTGCCAGCAGCTTCAGGCAGCTCGGGCAGTTCTTC. It is translated as CASSFRQLGQFF. Full variable domain (rest looked up from reference TRBV13 and TRBJ2-1): AAGVIQSPRHLIKEKRETATLKCYPIPRHDTVYWYQQGPGQDPQFLISFYEKMQSDKGSIPDRFSAQQFSDYHSELNMSSLELGDSALYFCASSFRQLGQFFGPGTRLTVL.

This clone was seen more than once but under ten times. This chain connects TRBV7-3 to TRBJ2-2; TRBD1 is a possible D gene (5 bases). The CDR3 has 14 residues. Trimming took off 3 bases at V and 6 bases at J, with 11 bases between the two ends. The germline CDR1 and CDR2 sequences are SGHTA and FQGTGA. The CDR3 here is CASSFQGYPGELFF. CDR3 nucleotide sequence: TGTGCCAGCAGCTTCCAGGGTTATCCCGGGGAGCTGTTTTTT.

This clone was seen a handful of times. The rearrangement uses TRBV4-2 and TRBJ2-7; 10 bases are shared with TRBD1. Germline-derived CDR1 and CDR2 are LGHNA and YNFKEQ. There are 15 residues in the CDR3. Unmatched junction bases numbered 6, after V lost 0 bases and J lost 7 bases. The CDR3 region is CASSQERQGAREQYF. The CDR3 region has the DNA TGTGCCAGCAGCCAAGAGAGACAGGGGGCCCGAGAGCAGTACTTC.

This clone was detected once. The rearrangement joins TRBV6-4 to TRBJ2-1; no reliable D call. The CDR3 has 13 residues. From germline, CDR1 is MRHNA and CDR2 SNTAGT. The V gene lost 4 bases and the J gene lost 5 bases, with 9 bases spanning the gap. The CDR3 spells CASSVQQNNEQFF. The CDR3 DNA reads as TGTGCCAGCAGTGTCCAACAAAACAATGAGCAGTTCTTC.

V usage is TRBV7-6 and J usage is TRBJ1-6; the D is unclear. Germline V lookup: CDR1 SGHVS, CDR2 FNYEAQ. The CDR3 sequence is 14 residues long. The germline V and J ends were trimmed by 5 bases and 13 bases, with 18 bases remaining between them. The CDR3 sequence: CASSPSQEAAPLHF. CDR3 DNA: TGTGCCAGCAGCCCATCCCAGGAGGCCGCCCCCCTCCACTTT. The variable domain in full, completed from reference TRBV7-6 and TRBJ1-6, reads GAGVSQSPRYKVTKRGQDVALRCDPISGHVSLYWYRQALGQGPEFLTYFNYEAQQDKSGLPNDRFSAERPEGSISTLTIQRTEQRDSAMYRCASSPSQEAAPLHFGNGTRLTVT.

This rearrangement joins TRBV2 to TRBJ1-5; TRBD1 is a possible D gene (6 bases). V was clipped by 5 bases and J by 4 bases, with 9 bases between them. The CDR3 spans 13 residues. CDR1 and CDR2 (germline): SNHLY, FYNNEI. The CDR3 region is CASSNQGNQPQHF. The DNA for the CDR3 is TGTGCCAGCAGTAATCAGGGGAATCAGCCCCAGCATTTT.

The genes are TRBV28 and TRBJ1-1; no reliable D call. Germline V CDR1 and CDR2: MDHEN, SYDVKM. The V end lost 3 bases, the J end lost 2 bases, and 13 bases lay between the germline ends. The CDR3 sequence is 15 residues long. The CDR3 region is CASSFLDGLNTEAFF. CDR3 DNA: TGTGCCAGCAGTTTTTTGGACGGACTAAACACTGAAGCTTTCTTT.

This clone was observed a few times. The rearrangement joins TRBV7-8 to TRBJ2-1; TRBD2 matches 16 bases. V lost 5 bases and J lost 7; bases outside the gene matches: 8. This CDR3 is 17 amino acids long. Germline V CDR1 and CDR2: SGHVS, FQNEAQ. The CDR3 DNA reads TGTGCCAGCAGCCTGGGACTAGCGGGAGGGCCGGGGAATGAGCAGTTCTTC. Its protein is CASSLGLAGGPGNEQFF.

The count of this clone is one. The CDR3 DNA is TGTGCCAGCAGGGACGGACAGCGAGGGGGTAATCAGCCCCAGCATTTT. Protein sequence: CASRDGQRGGNQPQHF. The chain uses TRBV2 and TRBJ1-5, with a weak D call TRBD1 (6 bases). The CDR3 spans 16 residues. In germline, CDR1 is SNHLY, CDR2 FYNNEI. V was shortened by 6 bases and J by 4 bases, with 19 bases between the two germline ends.

This clone has just a few counts. The CDR3 sequence: CASSEGAGQPQHF. The CDR3 DNA follows: TGTGCCAGCAGTGAAGGGGCTGGTCAGCCCCAGCATTTT. The rearrangement joins TRBV2 to TRBJ1-5; D gene uncertain. V was cut by 1 base and J by 6 bases, with 7 bases left in between. CDR3 length: 13 amino acids. Germline loops: CDR1 SNHLY, CDR2 FYNNEI. Together with reference TRBV2 and TRBJ1-5, the CDR3 gives the full variable domain: EPEVTQTPSHQVTQMGQEVILRCVPISNHLYFYWYRQILGQKVEFLVSFYNNEISEKSEIFDDQFSVERPDGSNFTLKIRSTKLEDSAMYFCASSEGAGQPQHFGDGTRLSIL.